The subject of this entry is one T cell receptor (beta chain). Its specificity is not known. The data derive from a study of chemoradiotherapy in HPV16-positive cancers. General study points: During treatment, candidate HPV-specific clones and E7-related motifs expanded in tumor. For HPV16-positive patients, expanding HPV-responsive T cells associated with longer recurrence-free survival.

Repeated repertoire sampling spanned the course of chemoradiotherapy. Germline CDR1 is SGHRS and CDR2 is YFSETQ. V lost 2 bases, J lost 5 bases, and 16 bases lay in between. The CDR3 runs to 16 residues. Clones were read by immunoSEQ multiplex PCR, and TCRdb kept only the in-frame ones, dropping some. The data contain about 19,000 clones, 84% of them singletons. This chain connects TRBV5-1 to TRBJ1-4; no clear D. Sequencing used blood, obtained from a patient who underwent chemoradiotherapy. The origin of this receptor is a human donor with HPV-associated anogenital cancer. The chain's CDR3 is CASSLDPGGGNEKLFF. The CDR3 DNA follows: TGCGCCAGCAGCTTAGATCCTGGAGGCGGGAATGAAAAACTGTTTTTT.